This TCR beta chain was captured in a study of blood T cell repertoires in COVID-19. Per the study methods: Quantification of nucleated cells was approximated via reference gene primer amplification. The protocol was immunoSEQ multiplex PCR, while the TCRdb copy is restricted to in-frame clones and leaves out a portion. Clonal size and the V and J genes are those of that table, whereas D and trimming came from the DNA. The repertoire holds about 67,000 clones, with roughly 89% as singletons. The germline V gene has CDR1 SGHTA and CDR2 FQGNSA. V gave up 4 bases and J gave up 2 bases, with 9 bases separating them. This CDR3 is built from 14 residues. This clone was found many times.

This receptor was obtained from a woman older than 75 with acute or convalescent COVID-19. Material for sequencing was peripheral blood. V usage is TRBV7-2 and J usage is TRBJ1-5; D remains unclear. This CDR3 is CASSSEDGNQPQHF. The DNA for the CDR3 is TGTGCCAGCAGCTCGGAGGACGGCAATCAGCCCCAGCATTTT. Looking up the rest from reference TRBV7-2 and TRBJ1-5 gives the full variable domain: GAGVSQSPSNKVTEKGKDVELRCDPISGHTALYWYRQSLGQGLEFLIYFQGNSAPDKSGLPSDRFSAERTGGSVSTLTIQRTQQEDSAVYLCASSSEDGNQPQHFGDGTRLSIL.